One T cell receptor (beta chain) is described in this entry. Its target is not known. The Oncomine TCR Beta short-read assay was applied to DNA of cultured CD4+ T cells. TCRdb redid the calling of the PCR reads with MiXCR, one entry per CDR3 protein. The profile covers roughly 14,000 distinct CDR3 sequences, with just over 55% appearing a single time and 11% to 15% taken by the ten largest. These data belong to a study of vaccination and CD4 T cells after COVID-19. At the level of the study: Overlapping SARS-CoV-2, HCoV-NL63, HCoV-OC43 and HCoV-229E spike peptides were used to stimulate cells. Some control cultures received a CEFX pool, which served as the positive control. Others received an HIV-1 Nef pool or no peptide.

The treatment denotes: approximately 10-day PBMC culture with coronavirus spike peptide pools or control peptides (ViraFEST assay). Study results and caveats: A median roughly 87% of convalescent patients' SARS-CoV-2-reactive clones emerged only after vaccination.

Germline CDR1 and CDR2: DFQATT and SNEGSKA (reference sequence). This CDR3 has 15 amino acids. J gave up 4 bases and V 0 bases, and 9 bases lay outside the gene matches. The V and J genes are TRBV20-1 and TRBJ2-7; TRBD1 agrees at 7 bases. The TCR originated in a human donor who had recovered from COVID-19. What was sequenced was CD4+ T cells from blood, cultured in vitro. The CDR3 DNA is TGCAGTGCTAGAGAGTTCGGGTCCAGGGGGTACGAGCAGTACTTC. This gives the protein CSAREFGSRGYEQYF.